This entry features one TCR beta chain sequence. The sample belongs to a study of CD8 T cells in Susac syndrome. Looking at the study overall: At blood draw, Susac syndrome patients were therapy-naive, on corticosteroids, or on intravenous immunoglobulin alone.

J lost 4 bases, V lost 1 base, and 4 bases had no gene match. CDR1 and CDR2 from the germline V gene are SGHDT and YYEEEE. The CDR3 sequence is 15 residues long. It was with random hexamers that roughly 0.45 to 1 ug RNA was reverse transcribed. By means of immunoSEQ multiplex PCR, TCR beta CDR3 spanning 54 Vbeta and 13 Jbeta underwent amplification. TCRdb re-derived calls from the immunoSEQ multiplex PCR reads in MiXCR, one entry per CDR3 protein. Of 150,000 to 200,000 distinct CDR3 sequences in the sample, approximately 95% were seen once. This TCR was recovered from a human donor with Susac syndrome. The chain has TRBV5-6 and TRBJ2-7; TRBD2 aligns across 11 bases. Sequencing input: CD4+ T cells from PBMCs. Here the CDR3 reads CASSLTSGGPYEQYF. The CDR3 nucleotides read TGTGCCAGCAGCTTGACTAGCGGGGGCCCGTACGAGCAGTACTTC. The variable domain in full, completed from reference TRBV5-6 and TRBJ2-7, reads DAGVTQSPTHLIKTRGQQVTLRCSPKSGHDTVSWYQQALGQGPQFIFQYYEEEERQRGNFPDRFSGHQFPNYSSELNVNALLLGDSALYLCASSLTSGGPYEQYFGPGTRLTVT.